Listed here is a single T cell receptor beta chain. These data belong to a study of blood T cell repertoires in COVID-19. Produced via immunoSEQ multiplex PCR; TCRdb's table is partial and in-frame only. Of roughly 480,000 clones listed, roughly 89% are singletons. There are 15 residues in the CDR3. V lost 5 bases to trimming and J lost 10 bases; unmatched junction nucleotides: 15. Germline assignment: CDR1 SGHNT and CDR2 YYREEE (reference sequence). Sequencing used peripheral blood. The receptor's source is a man in his late teens or twenties with COVID-19, enrolled during active disease. The rearrangement uses TRBV5-4 and TRBJ2-1; 7 nucleotides align to TRBD1. The CDR3 protein is CASSSLDRAPREQFF. Here the CDR3 DNA reads TGTGCCAGCAGTTCCCTCGACAGGGCTCCAAGGGAGCAGTTCTTC.